A selection of T cell receptor beta chains follows, all from one sample in a study of alternative splicing in chronic myeloid leukemia remission. TCRdb re-called the bulk RNA-seq reads and shows each CDR3 protein once, DNA omitted. The repertoire includes fewer than 550 distinct CDR3 sequences, 90% to 95% of them detected once, and 8.5% to 10% sits in the top ten. The sample was PBMCs or total blood leukocytes (not recorded which), taken during remission. Receptors originate from an adult with chronic myeloid leukemia. Both conserved end residues are part of each CDR3. The size of a clone is reported for some rows only, either as once, few or many, or as a class for expanded clones.

length	J	V	size	CDR3
12	TRBJ1-5	TRBV29-1	NA	CSVEVEGQPQHF
13	TRBJ2-7	TRBV20-1	NA	CSARGGKDYEQYF
12	TRBJ2-3	TRBV7-2	NA	CASSQGHITQYF
16	TRBJ1-2	TRBV4-1	NA	CASSPSGSGLARGYTF
14	TRBJ2-2	TRBV6-5	NA	CSSSYQVATGELFF
13	TRBJ1-1	TRBV18	NA	CASSPGRGTEAFF
14	TRBJ1-5	TRBV7-9	NA	CASRDRDENQPQHF
15	TRBJ1-1	TRBV5-1	NA	CASSLADRRNTEAFF
15	TRBJ2-1	TRBV9	NA	CASSVEGQGGNEQFF
17	TRBJ2-5	TRBV20/OR9-2	NA	CSARVPGLAGVRETQYF
15	TRBJ1-5	TRBV7-2	NA	CASSLGSGGGQPQHF
13	TRBJ2-3	TRBV7-7	NA	CASSLEQTDTQYF
15	TRBJ2-3	TRBV6-4	once	CASSRTALAKDTQYF